What follows describes a single TCR beta chain. The CDR3 covers 13 residues. Germline loops: CDR1 KGHSH, CDR2 LQKENI. V shed 5 bases and J shed 3 bases, with 8 bases lying between them. The method was immunoSEQ multiplex PCR; TCRdb's version includes in-frame clones alone and lacks a portion of them. This table holds roughly 1.5 million clones, 98% found once. These data come from a study of shared clonotypes between healthy human individuals. All donors were Caucasian adults living in Nashville, Tennessee. Memory CD4+ cells were the fraction left after CD45RA+ naive selection. The specimen sequenced was naive CD4+ T cells sorted from blood. The subset is: CD45RA+ positively selected. This chain uses TRBV18 with TRBJ2-4; D may be TRBD1 (6 bases). The sequence was obtained from a young man in good health. The CDR3 reads CASSAGDKNIQYF. The CDR3 bases are TGTGCCAGCTCAGCAGGGGACAAAAACATTCAGTACTTC.